Below are 22 T cell receptor beta chains sequenced from a single sample in a study of shared clonotypes between healthy human individuals (dated by TCRdb to about 2020). The protocol used for the library was the immunoSEQ multiplex PCR assay. This immuneACCESS table, as held by TCRdb, lists in-frame sequences with V and J called but not all clones. Of the missing ones, under half trace to an unresolved V gene in checked studies; the others have no known cause. Present in this sample are a few million clones, approximately 96% of which were seen just once. The top ten clones comprise approximately 0.13% of the sample. Material for sequencing was naive CD4+ T cells sorted from blood. This specimen's cell subset or site label, per the study, means: CD45RA+ positively selected. These receptors all come from a young man in good health.

J is TRBJ2-5 and V is TRBV11-2; D is possibly TRBD2 (6 bases). The CDR3 loop spans 13 amino acids. Between the trimmed V and J ends, which lost 6 bases and 4 bases, there was a span of 12 bases. The germline V gene has CDR1 SGHAT and CDR2 FQNNGV. Written as DNA, the CDR3 is TGTGCCAGCAGTCGGGGGAGAAGAGAGACCCAGTACTTC. Translated: CASSRGRRETQYF.

The chain is built from TRBV7-9 and TRBJ1-4, with 7 positions matching TRBD1. CDR1 and CDR2 (germline): SEHNR, FQNEAQ (reference sequence). V shed 5 bases, J shed 7 bases, and the junction held 10 bases outside the gene matches. This CDR3 region has 15 residues. The CDR3 spells CASSASRGAGEKLFF. The CDR3 region has the DNA TGTGCCAGCAGCGCGAGCAGGGGGGCAGGTGAAAAACTGTTTTTT.

The rearrangement uses TRBV6-5 and TRBJ2-3, with D possibly being TRBD2 (6 bases). Trimming took 2 bases from V and 3 from J, leaving 12 bases between them. CDR1 is MNHEY, CDR2 SVGAGI, per germline. The CDR3 is made up of 15 amino acids. The CDR3 here is CASSYSPSATDTQYF. CDR3 DNA: TGTGCCAGCAGTTACAGCCCTAGCGCAACAGATACGCAGTATTTT.

V gene TRBV18 combines with J gene TRBJ2-2, with D perhaps matching TRBD1 (6 bases). The germline V and J ends were trimmed by 3 bases and 2 bases, with 19 bases remaining between them. The CDR3 extends over 18 amino acids. Germline V lookup: CDR1 KGHSH, CDR2 LQKENI. In DNA form, the CDR3 reads TGTGCCAGCTCACCTCAACCCCAGGGGTCCTTAAACACCGGGGAGCTGTTTTTT. It yields the protein CASSPQPQGSLNTGELFF.

The chain has TRBV1 and TRBJ1-5. TRBV1 represents a pseudogene. The CDR3 is 16 residues long. In nucleotides, the CDR3 is TGCACCAGCAGCCAACCAGGAAAGGGTGAGCATCAGCCCCAGCATTTT. It specifies CTSSQPGKGEHQPQHF.

The rearrangement joins TRBV5-1 to TRBJ1-3; TRBD1 is a possible D gene (5 bases). The CDR3 length is 19 residues. Trimming left V 0 bases short and J 0 bases short, with 19 bases between. The germline gives CDR1 SGHRS, CDR2 YFSETQ. CDR3 bases: TGCGCCAGCAGCTTGGCCCCCGTGCAGGGACCAAACTCTGGAAACACCATATATTTT. Translation: CASSLAPVQGPNSGNTIYF.

The genes are TRBV19 and TRBJ1-2, with TRBD1 as a possible D gene (6 bases). Germline CDR1 reads LNHDA; CDR2 reads SQIVND (reference sequence). Trimming cost V 3 bases and J 5 bases, with 16 bases left between them. The length of the CDR3 is 15 residues. CDR3 sequence: CASSIGTGYQYGYTF. The CDR3 DNA reads as TGTGCCAGTAGTATCGGAACAGGGTATCAGTATGGCTACACCTTC. Using reference TRBV19 and TRBJ1-2 for the parts outside the CDR3, the full variable domain is DGGITQSPKYLFRKEGQNVTLSCEQNLNHDAMYWYRQDPGQGLRLIYYSQIVNDFQKGDIAEGYSVSREKKESFPLTVTSAQKNPTAFYLCASSIGTGYQYGYTFGSGTRLTVV.

Only one count was recorded for this clone. This chain connects TRBV6-1 to TRBJ1-4, with D tentatively TRBD1 (5 bases). Germline V gene data show CDR1 as MNHNS and CDR2 as SASEGT. The V end was cut by 4 bases, the J end by 13 bases, with 16 bases between. The CDR3 is made up of 13 amino acids. CDR3 in DNA: TGTGCCAGCAGTGGGATAGACAGTGGAGGACTGTTTTTT. This gives the protein CASSGIDSGGLFF.

This sequence joins TRBV19 and TRBJ2-7, with 8 bases identical to TRBD1. V shed 5 bases, J shed 5 bases, and the junction held 8 bases outside the gene matches. CDR3 length equals 14 residues. Germline V lookup: CDR1 LNHDA, CDR2 SQIVND (reference sequence). The CDR3: CASSGRGRDNEQYF. CDR3 coding DNA: TGTGCCAGTAGTGGCAGGGGGCGAGACAACGAGCAGTACTTC.

The rearrangement links TRBV28 to TRBJ2-2; 12 positions agree with TRBD1. The V gene's germline CDR1 is MDHEN and CDR2 SYDVKM. This CDR3 is 16 amino acids long. Trimming removed 6 bases from V and 5 bases from J; junction bases left unmatched: 7. Here the CDR3 DNA reads TGTGCCAGCAGCTACCCGGGACAGGGGGCAACCGGGGAGCTGTTTTTT. Encoded protein: CASSYPGQGATGELFF. The complete variable domain, with remaining parts taken from reference TRBV28 and TRBJ2-2, reads DVKVTQSSRYLVKRTGEKVFLECVQDMDHENMFWYRQDPGLGLRLIYFSYDVKMKEKGDIPEGYSVSREKKERFSLILESASTNQTSMYLCASSYPGQGATGELFFGEGSRLTVL.

CDR3 nucleotides: TGTGCCAGCTCACCCCAAGGGTGGGCTAGCACAGATACGCAGTATTTT. Translated, it gives CASSPQGWASTDTQYF. This chain uses TRBV18 with TRBJ2-3; D is unresolved. V lost 3 bases and J 0 bases, leaving 13 bases between the germline ends. This CDR3 has 16 amino acids. Germline values: CDR1 KGHSH, CDR2 LQKENI.

The V and J genes are TRBV6-6 and TRBJ1-3; D is undetermined. From germline, CDR1 is MNHNY and CDR2 SVGAGI (reference sequence). The CDR3 is 12 amino acids. V was cut by 6 bases and J by 9 bases, with 12 bases left in between. The CDR3 sequence is CASSPTRGTIYF. The CDR3 DNA is TGTGCCAGCAGCCCGACCCGGGGCACCATATATTTT.

This chain links TRBV18 with TRBJ1-1; TRBD1 matches at 9 bases. This CDR3 comprises 16 residues. Unmatched junction bases numbered 10, after V lost 4 bases and J lost 4 bases. Germline lookup yields CDR1 KGHSH and CDR2 LQKENI. The CDR3: CASSRDRADSGTEAFF. CDR3 coding DNA: TGTGCCAGCTCACGGGACAGGGCGGATTCGGGCACTGAAGCTTTCTTT. The complete variable domain, with remaining parts taken from reference TRBV18 and TRBJ1-1, reads NAGVMQNPRHLVRRRGQEARLRCSPMKGHSHVYWYRQLPEEGLKFMVYLQKENIIDESGMPKERFSAEFPKEGPSILRIQQVVRGDSAAYFCASSRDRADSGTEAFFGQGTRLTVV.

Only a few counts were recorded for this clone. This sample also contains other DNA sequences that code for the same CDR3. V and J are TRBV5-1 and TRBJ1-2; D uncertain. Trimming shortened V by 0 bases and J by 1 base, and 4 bases separated the two germline ends. The germline V gene encodes CDR1 SGHRS and CDR2 YFSETQ. CDR3 length equals 13 residues. In DNA, the CDR3 is TGCGCCAGCAGCTTGGGCCGTAACTATGGCTACACCTTC. The encoded protein is CASSLGRNYGYTF.

The J gene is TRBJ1-6, the V gene TRBV10-3, with D possibly being TRBD1 (5 bases). Trimming removed 0 bases at V and 13 bases at J, with 16 bases between. Germline CDR1 and CDR2: ENHRY and SYGVKD. The CDR3 contains 15 residues. CDR3 in DNA: TGTGCCATCAGTGAGTCGCGGGACCGGGCGGCGCCCCTCCACTTT. Residues: CAISESRDRAAPLHF.

V is TRBV19 and J is TRBJ2-7; D gene unclear. The CDR3 covers 14 residues. Germline CDR1 reads LNHDA; CDR2 reads SQIVND (reference sequence). Trimming cost V 4 bases and J 5 bases, with 15 bases left between them. The CDR3, as DNA: TGTGCCAGTAGTAGTGACGTAAATTCGGACGAGCAGTACTTC. This sequence encodes CASSSDVNSDEQYF.

The V call is TRBV10-3, the J call TRBJ2-2; 7 bases are shared with TRBD2. The CDR3 extends over 12 amino acids. Germline-derived CDR1 and CDR2 are ENHRY and SYGVKD. V gave up 11 bases and J gave up 6 bases; unmatched junction bases: 6. CDR3 amino acids: CAARGGAGELFF. The CDR3 DNA reads as TGTGCCGCAAGGGGAGGGGCCGGGGAGCTGTTTTTT.

Only one count was recorded for this clone. The chain joins TRBV28 to TRBJ1-1, with TRBD1 identical over 9 bases. The CDR3 extends over 15 amino acids. V lost 4 bases and J lost 1; bases outside the gene matches: 4. CDR1 MDHEN and CDR2 SYDVKM come from the germline V gene. The CDR3 DNA sequence: TGTGCCAGCAGTTCACAGGGGGCTGGGAACACTGAAGCTTTCTTT. As protein: CASSSQGAGNTEAFF. The variable domain in full, completed from reference TRBV28 and TRBJ1-1, reads DVKVTQSSRYLVKRTGEKVFLECVQDMDHENMFWYRQDPGLGLRLIYFSYDVKMKEKGDIPEGYSVSREKKERFSLILESASTNQTSMYLCASSSQGAGNTEAFFGQGTRLTVV.

The V and J genes are TRBV12-5 and TRBJ2-5; 8 bases line up with TRBD2. V lost 1 base, J lost 5 bases, and 9 bases stayed unmatched. The germline CDR1 and CDR2 sequences are LGHNT and FRNRAP. The CDR3 contains 16 residues. For the CDR3, the DNA is TGTGCTAGTGGTTTGGGGTCGGCGGGAGGAAGGGAGACCCAGTACTTC. Translating it yields CASGLGSAGGRETQYF. The full variable domain, with the rest looked up from reference TRBV12-5 and TRBJ2-5, is DARVTQTPRHKVTEMGQEVTMRCQPILGHNTVFWYRQTMMQGLELLAYFRNRAPLDDSGMPKDRFSAEMPDATLATLKIQPSEPRDSAVYFCASGLGSAGGRETQYFGPGTRLLVL.

The chain recombines TRBV4-1 with TRBJ2-5; no reliable D call. Germline CDR1 is MGHRA and CDR2 is YSYEKL. Trimming removed 3 bases at V and 5 bases at J, with 10 bases between. The CDR3 loop spans 13 amino acids. The CDR3 bases are TGCGCCAGCAGCCAGACGGGTGGGGAGACCCAGTACTTC. It encodes CASSQTGGETQYF.

The V and J genes are TRBV5-1 and TRBJ2-1; D is undetermined. V was clipped by 0 bases and J by 7 bases, with 17 bases between them. CDR1 and CDR2 from the germline V gene are SGHRS and YFSETQ. This CDR3 spans 16 amino acids. This CDR3 is CASSLVVYTGSNEQFF. CDR3 coding DNA: TGCGCCAGCAGCTTGGTGGTATACACGGGCTCGAATGAGCAGTTCTTC.

The rearrangement joins TRBV2 to TRBJ1-1, with D maybe TRBD1 (6 bases). The CDR3 spans 14 residues. Trimming shortened V by 6 bases and J by 6 bases, and 17 bases separated the two germline ends. Germline values: CDR1 SNHLY, CDR2 FYNNEI. The CDR3 DNA sequence: TGTGCCAGCAGAAGTCAGGGGTTAGGGCCTGAAGCTTTCTTT. It codes for CASRSQGLGPEAFF.